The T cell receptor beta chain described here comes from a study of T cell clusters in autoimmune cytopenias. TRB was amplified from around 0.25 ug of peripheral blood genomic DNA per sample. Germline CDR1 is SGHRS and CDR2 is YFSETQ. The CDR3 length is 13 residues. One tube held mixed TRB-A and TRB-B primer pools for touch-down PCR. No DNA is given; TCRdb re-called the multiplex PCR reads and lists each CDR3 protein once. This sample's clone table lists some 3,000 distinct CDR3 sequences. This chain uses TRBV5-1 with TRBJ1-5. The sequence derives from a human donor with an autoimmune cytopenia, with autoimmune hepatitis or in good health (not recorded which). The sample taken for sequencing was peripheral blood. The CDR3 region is CASSLFGGQPQHF. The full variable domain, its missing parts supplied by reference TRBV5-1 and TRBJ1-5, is KAGVTQTPRYLIKTRGQQVTLSCSPISGHRSVSWYQQTPGQGLQFLFEYFSETQRNKGNFPGRFSGRQFSNSRSEMNVSTLELGDSALYLCASSLFGGQPQHFGDGTRLSIL.